Sequencing of this T cell receptor beta chain was carried out in a study of T cell changes during pregnancy in multiple sclerosis. Germline trimming cut 6 bases from V and 6 bases from J; bases unmatched to any gene: 6. The germline V gene has CDR1 ENHRY and CDR2 SYGVKD. The CDR3 is 13 amino acids. This clone appeared once. Only in-frame clones appear in the TCRdb table, and some are missing; sequencing was by immunoSEQ multiplex PCR. The top ten clones hold around 0.78% of a sample with about 40,000 clones, about 90% of them seen once. This sample comprised CD4+ T cells from peripheral blood mononuclear cells, obtained before pregnancy. The chain carries TRBV10-3 and TRBJ2-7; 9 bases map to TRBD1. The source of this sequence is a female donor with multiple sclerosis, enrolled in a pregnancy study. CDR3 region: CAISFGQGTEQYF. Here the CDR3 DNA reads TGTGCCATCAGCTTCGGACAGGGGACCGAGCAGTACTTC.